This T cell receptor (beta chain) originates from a study of cytomegalovirus exposure and HLA in healthy donors. Study-level information: Researchers previously reported finding 90 million to 120 million unique TCR beta sequences from some 180 million T cells.

Study results and limitations: The study carried out a later analysis of TCR beta sequences. It associated 15,000 to 20,000 of them with specific HLA alleles at a false discovery rate of 0.05. Indistinguishable V segments, including TRBV6-2 and TRBV6-3, were excluded. Most of the CMV-associated TCR beta chains (in a later analysis) appeared to be HLA-restricted.

The CDR3 sequence is 14 residues long. V lost 3 bases and J 1 base, leaving 10 bases between the germline ends. The germline gives CDR1 SGHAT, CDR2 FQNNGV. Concerning this clone itself: The antigen is unknown.

PCR was performed using 60 Vbeta and 13 Jbeta primers. Repertoires were generated with immunoSEQ multiplex PCR, while TCRdb's copy carries only in-frame clones and drops some. This sample yields about 200,000 clones, of which around nine tenths are seen a single time; approximately 0.31% belongs to the top ten. This chain uses TRBV11-2 with TRBJ2-7, with D maybe TRBD1 (5 bases). Sequencing was done on a sample of PBMCs. This sequence was found in a woman in her twenties or thirties in good health and CMV-seronegative. The CDR3 DNA follows: TGTGCCAGCAGCTTCGCCACAGGTTCCTACGAGCAGTACTTC. Translated: CASSFATGSYEQYF.